A single sample is the source of the 21 T cell receptor beta chains below, sequenced in a study of blood T cell repertoires in COVID-19. This table comes from immunoSEQ multiplex PCR, and its TCRdb copy is limited to in-frame clones, with some not included. The table records 200,000 to 250,000 clones, around four fifths of them present only once. Sequenced sample: peripheral blood. Receptors were obtained from a woman in her 70s with acute or convalescent COVID-19.

The chain uses TRBV18 and TRBJ1-2; 7 bases are a match to TRBD1. CDR1 is KGHSH, CDR2 LQKENI, per germline. V dropped 5 bases and J dropped 8; count of bases not matched to a gene: 8. The CDR3 runs to 13 residues. CDR3 residues: CASSNRDSPGYTF. Written as DNA, the CDR3 is TGTGCCAGCTCAAATAGGGACAGTCCGGGCTACACCTTC.

The gene calls are TRBV7-2 and TRBJ1-2, with a weak D call TRBD1 (5 bases). The V gene lost 2 bases and the J gene lost 2 bases, with 9 bases spanning the gap. Germline V gene lookup returns CDR1 SGHTA and CDR2 FQGNSA. The CDR3 is made up of 14 amino acids. CDR3: CASSLMTENYGYTF. In DNA form, the CDR3 reads TGTGCCAGCAGCTTAATGACAGAAAACTATGGCTACACCTTC.

This sequence joins TRBV5-1 and TRBJ1-4, with 9 bases identical to TRBD1. J gave up 7 bases and V 5 bases, and 6 bases lay outside the gene matches. This CDR3 spans 14 amino acids. Germline CDR1 is SGHRS and CDR2 is YFSETQ. As DNA, the CDR3 is TGCGCCAGCAGTCCTGGACAGGGGAGTGAAAAACTGTTTTTT. Translating it yields CASSPGQGSEKLFF.

V and J are TRBV12-3 or TRBV12-4 and TRBJ1-4; D ambiguous. The CDR3 runs to 12 residues. The V end was cut by 3 bases, the J end by 8 bases, with 7 bases between. The CDR3: CASSFFGEKLFF. CDR3 DNA sequence: TGTGCCAGCAGTTTTTTCGGGGAAAAACTGTTTTTT.

This clone occurred many times. V gene TRBV7-6 combines with J gene TRBJ1-3; a weak D match, TRBD1 (6 bases). CDR3 length: 15 amino acids. V dropped 4 bases and J dropped 0 bases, with 10 bases sitting between them. Germline CDR1 and CDR2: SGHVS and FNYEAQ. The CDR3 sequence: CASSSTGSSGNTIYF. CDR3 nucleotides: TGTGCCAGCAGCTCAACAGGGAGCTCTGGAAACACCATATATTTT.

The gene calls are TRBV7-9 and TRBJ2-3; 9 bases are a match to TRBD2. Unmatched junction bases numbered 4, after V lost 1 base and J lost 2 bases. CDR1 is SEHNR and CDR2 is FQNEAQ in the germline V gene (reference sequence). This CDR3 contains 16 residues. The DNA of the CDR3 is TGTGCCAGCAGCTTAGGTCCTAGCGGGGTCACAGATACGCAGTATTTT. It yields the protein CASSLGPSGVTDTQYF. Based on the CDR3 plus reference TRBV7-9 and TRBJ2-3, the full variable domain is DTGVSQNPRHKITKRGQNVTFRCDPISEHNRLYWYRQTLGQGPEFLTYFQNEAQLEKSRLLSDRFSAERPKGSFSTLEIQRTEQGDSAMYLCASSLGPSGVTDTQYFGPGTRLTVL.

The chain recombines TRBV2 with TRBJ1-5; D is unclear. Germline V gene lookup returns CDR1 SNHLY and CDR2 FYNNEI. The CDR3 is 15 residues long. Trimming removed 4 bases at V and 3 bases at J, with 13 bases between. CDR3 sequence (DNA): TGTGCCAGCAGTGCGAACAGCCTAATCAATCAGCCCCAGCATTTT. Translated, it gives CASSANSLINQPQHF.

This clone was picked up one time. The chain combines TRBV3-1 (or the pseudogene TRBV3-2) with TRBJ1-6, with D perhaps matching TRBD1 (6 bases). CDR1 and CDR2 from the germline V gene are LGHDT and YNNKEL (reference sequence). V shed 2 bases and J shed 9 bases, with 11 bases lying between them. There are 14 residues in the CDR3. CDR3 in DNA: TGTGCCAGCAGCCAAAAGGGGGTTGGTTCACCCCTCCACTTT. It encodes CASSQKGVGSPLHF.

This clone was found once. This chain joins TRBV10-3 and TRBJ1-1, with 8 bases aligning to TRBD1. The V gene end was trimmed by 7 bases and the J gene end by 3 bases; junction bases not matched to a gene: 7. This CDR3 spans 14 amino acids. Germline lookup yields CDR1 ENHRY and CDR2 SYGVKD. CDR3 bases: TGTGCCATCACCCCAGGGGGCGGTCACACTGAAGCTTTCTTT. This encodes CAITPGGGHTEAFF.

The chain employs TRBV6-5 and TRBJ2-2, with TRBD1 as a possible D gene (6 bases). Trimming removed 5 bases from V and 4 bases from J, with 11 bases in between. Germline V gene sequence: CDR1 MNHEY, CDR2 SVGAGI. The CDR3 is 14 residues long. CDR3 region: CASSKTGATGELFF. The CDR3 region has the DNA TGTGCCAGCAGTAAGACAGGAGCCACCGGGGAGCTGTTTTTT.

At least ten counts were recorded for this clone. The rearrangement links TRBV6-1 to TRBJ2-3; 9 bases match TRBD2. Trimming at V came to 6 bases and at J to 2 bases, leaving 9 bases not matched to a gene. The CDR3 length is 16 residues. Germline CDR1 and CDR2: MNHNS and SASEGT. The CDR3 spells CASRELAGASTDTQYF. CDR3 sequence (DNA): TGTGCCAGCAGGGAATTAGCGGGGGCCTCCACAGATACGCAGTATTTT.

This clone is a singleton in its sample. This rearrangement joins TRBV28 to TRBJ1-5; possible D gene TRBD1, 5 bases. CDR1 and CDR2 (germline): MDHEN, SYDVKM. The CDR3 is 15 residues long. Trimming left V 7 bases short and J 6 bases short, with 19 bases between. CDR3: CASNPTQGLSQPQHF. The CDR3 DNA sequence: TGTGCCAGCAACCCGACCCAGGGTTTGAGTCAGCCCCAGCATTTT.

A single count supports this clone. This chain joins TRBV30 and TRBJ1-2; D is perhaps TRBD1 (5 bases). CDR3 length: 15 residues. Germline V gene lookup returns CDR1 GTSNPN and CDR2 SVGIG (reference sequence). With 1 base removed from V and 4 bases from J, the gap between germline ends came to 16 bases. CDR3 loop: CAWSESWGGSYGYTF. The CDR3 nucleotides are TGTGCCTGGAGTGAGTCATGGGGGGGGAGCTATGGCTACACCTTC.

The V call is TRBV18, the J call TRBJ1-2; D is possibly TRBD1 (5 bases). V was cut by 0 bases and J by 6 bases, with 11 bases left in between. This CDR3 has 14 amino acids. In germline, CDR1 is KGHSH, CDR2 LQKENI. CDR3 DNA sequence: TGTGCCAGCTCACCACCGGGGGGAAAAGATGGCTACACCTTC. This gives the protein CASSPPGGKDGYTF.

The chain employs TRBV19 and TRBJ1-6; the match to TRBD1 covers 7 bases. The V segment lost 3 bases and the J segment 5 bases; nucleotides outside the gene matches: 7. Germline CDR1 and CDR2: LNHDA and SQIVND (reference sequence). This CDR3 is built from 16 residues. The CDR3, as DNA: TGTGCCAGTAGTATCGGTGGGACAGCTAATAATTCACCCCTCCACTTT. It translates to CASSIGGTANNSPLHF.

The CDR3 is CSVGGQGTREQYF. The CDR3, as DNA: TGCAGCGTTGGGGGACAGGGGACTAGAGAGCAGTACTTC. V usage is TRBV29-1 and J usage is TRBJ2-7; 10 bases match TRBD1. J was trimmed by 7 bases and V by 4 bases; bases with no gene match: 7. This CDR3 comprises 13 residues. From germline, CDR1 is SQVTM and CDR2 ANQGSEA.

This clone was counted a few times. The chain joins TRBV5-5 to TRBJ1-2; 8 bases align to TRBD1. The CDR3 sequence is 14 residues long. The J segment lost 3 bases and the V segment lost 2 bases, leaving 3 bases of the junction unmatched. Per germline, CDR1 SGHKS and CDR2 YYEKEE (reference sequence). For the CDR3, the DNA is TGTGCCAGCAGCTTCCAGGGGGCGGACTATGGCTACACCTTC. It translates to CASSFQGADYGYTF.

For this clone: This same CDR3 is encoded by further DNA sequences in the sample. J is TRBJ1-1 and V is TRBV20-1; D is uncertain. Germline V gene data show CDR1 as DFQATT and CDR2 as SNEGSKA (reference sequence). The CDR3 runs 11 residues. Trimming left V 1 base short and J 3 bases short, with 3 bases between. CDR3 DNA: TGCAGTGCTAGAGGAGACACTGAAGCTTTCTTT. Its translation is CSARGDTEAFF.

The chain couples TRBV2 to TRBJ1-5; 7 bases map to TRBD1. CDR1 and CDR2 from the germline V gene are SNHLY and FYNNEI. V shed 3 bases and J 6 bases; nucleotides not matched to a gene: 8. The CDR3 consists of 15 residues. Here the CDR3 DNA reads TGTGCCAGCAGTGAGGACAGGACCGGAGGTCAGCCCCAGCATTTT. It encodes CASSEDRTGGQPQHF.

V gene TRBV5-1 combines with J gene TRBJ1-2; D remains unclear. V was cut by 3 bases and J by 0 bases, with 9 bases left in between. The germline gives CDR1 SGHRS, CDR2 YFSETQ. CDR3 length: 14 amino acids. The CDR3 protein is CASSYDGANYGYTF. DNA for the CDR3: TGCGCCAGCAGCTACGACGGAGCTAACTATGGCTACACCTTC.

The rearrangement joins TRBV4-3 to TRBJ2-7, with D maybe TRBD1 (6 bases). This CDR3 has 13 amino acids. The V and J ends lost 6 bases and 0 bases respectively, with 9 bases between them. Per germline, CDR1 LGHNA and CDR2 YSLEER. In DNA, the CDR3 is TGCGCCAGCAGGGCGGACAGCTCCTACGAGCAGTACTTC. This gives the protein CASRADSSYEQYF.